This T cell receptor beta chain was profiled in a study of blood T cell repertoires in COVID-19. In the original analysis: Researchers report that nucleated cell counts were estimated from reference gene primer amplification. Produced via immunoSEQ multiplex PCR; TCRdb's table is partial and in-frame only. The V and J calls and clone size come from that table; D and trimming were worked out from the DNA. Of approximately 170,000 clones in the sample, about 85% were seen once. The V gene lost 0 bases and the J gene lost 7 bases, with 15 bases spanning the gap. Germline V lookup: CDR1 MNHEY, CDR2 SVGAGI. The CDR3 contains 15 residues.

The clonotype comes from a man aged 80 or over with COVID-19, enrolled during active disease. The sample consisted of peripheral blood. This sequence joins TRBV6-5 and TRBJ1-2; unclear D gene. CDR3 sequence (DNA): TGTGCCAGCAGTTACTCGGCGGTGAGGCGTGGTGGCTACACCTTC. Its translation: CASSYSAVRRGGYTF.